A selection of T cell receptor beta chains follows, all from one sample in a study of cytomegalovirus exposure and HLA in healthy donors. Here immunoSEQ multiplex PCR was the method, and the copy in TCRdb shows in-frame clones only, minus some. Of roughly 100,000 clones listed, roughly 82% were seen once; the top ten hold roughly 3.4%. Sequenced material: PBMCs. Receptors originate from a man aged 30 to 45 in good health and CMV-seropositive. CDR3s include the opening cysteine and the closing phenylalanine or tryptophan. A D gene is named only where the DNA matches it firmly. Size is omitted from some rows. Given values are once, few, many or a class for expanded clones.

J gene	clone size	V gene	D gene	CDR3 DNA	CDR3 protein
TRBJ2-1	few	TRBV6-5	.	TGTGCCAGCAGTTACTCTTCCGGTTACAATGAGCAGTTCTTC	CASSYSSGYNEQFF
TRBJ2-2	once	TRBV18	.	TGTGCCAGCTCACGGACTCTGGACGCCGGGGAGCTGTTTTTT	CASSRTLDAGELFF
TRBJ1-2	.	TRBV7-2	TRBD1	TGTGCCAGCAGCTTAGGGACAGGGTCAGATGGCTACACCTTC	CASSLGTGSDGYTF
TRBJ2-1	.	TRBV11-3	.	TGTGCCAGCAGCTTTGGTAGGGGGGGGAATGAGCAGTTCTTC	CASSFGRGGNEQFF
TRBJ1-2	.	TRBV9	.	TGTGCCAGCAGCACCGACGGGCGGGCCCCCTATGGCTACACCTTC	CASSTDGRAPYGYTF
TRBJ1-1	once	TRBV15	.	TGTGCCACCAGCAGGCCCACAACCGCCGAAGCTTTCTTT	CATSRPTTAEAFF
TRBJ2-7	.	TRBV14	TRBD1	TGTGCCAGCAGCCGCTCTAACAGGGGTATCTACGAGCAGTACTTC	CASSRSNRGIYEQYF
TRBJ2-5	.	TRBV4-3	TRBD1	TGCGCCAGCAGCCAGTACAGGGGGGAGACCCAGTACTTC	CASSQYRGETQYF
TRBJ1-5	.	TRBV5-1	.	TGCGCCAGCAGCTTGTGGCCAGGGGACCAGCCCCAGCATTTT	CASSLWPGDQPQHF
TRBJ1-2	few	TRBV7-9	TRBD1	TGTGCCAGCAGCCCGGGACAGAATGGCTACACCTTC	CASSPGQNGYTF
TRBJ2-7	.	TRBV7-6	TRBD1	TGTGCCAGCAGCCTTAGCTGGGACAGGGACTACGAGCAGTACTTC	CASSLSWDRDYEQYF
TRBJ2-3	.	TRBV9	.	TGTGCCAGCAGCGTAGCCAGCGGGACAGATACGCAGTATTTT	CASSVASGTDTQYF
TRBJ2-1	.	TRBV30	TRBD1	TGTGCCTGGAGAAGGACAGGGGCTGGCTCCTACAATGAGCAGTTCTTC	CAWRRTGAGSYNEQFF
TRBJ2-1	.	TRBV5-1	TRBD2	TGCGCCAGCAGCTTACTTCTAGCGGGAGATCGCGATGAGCAGTTCTTC	CASSLLLAGDRDEQFF
TRBJ1-2	.	TRBV28	.	TGTGCCAGCAGTGAAGTCCGGAGACGGGGCTACACCTTC	CASSEVRRRGYTF
TRBJ2-5	.	TRBV11-3	TRBD2	TGTGCCAGCAGCTCAGGGGCTAGCGGGTTGCAAGAGACCCAGTACTTC	CASSSGASGLQETQYF
TRBJ2-7	.	TRBV5-1	TRBD1	TGCGCCAGCAGCCCGGGACAGTCCTTTGACGAGCAGTACTTC	CASSPGQSFDEQYF
TRBJ1-1	.	TRBV7-9	.	TGTGCCAGCAGAGATCGGGGAGTGGGCGTGAAGACTGAAGCTTTCTTT	CASRDRGVGVKTEAFF
TRBJ1-3	.	TRBV15	.	TGTGCCACCAGCAGATCTCCCGACTTTAGCTCTGGAAACACCATATATTTT	CATSRSPDFSSGNTIYF
TRBJ2-1	.	TRBV28	TRBD2	TGTGCCAGCAGTTTCAGTGTGTGGCGGGAGCTCTACAATGAGCAGTTCTTC	CASSFSVWRELYNEQFF
TRBJ2-1	.	TRBV12-5	.	TGTGCTAGTGGTTTTAGTCCCAGGGGAAGATACAATGAGCAGTTCTTC	CASGFSPRGRYNEQFF
TRBJ2-1	.	TRBV7-9	TRBD2	TGTGCCAGCAGCCGACGGGAGGCGGGATTCACAAAAAACTACAATGAGCAGTTCTTC	CASSRREAGFTKNYNEQFF
TRBJ2-2	.	TRBV7-7	.	TGTGCCAGCAGCTTAGGGCAACATGTGGGGGAGCTGTTTTTT	CASSLGQHVGELFF
TRBJ2-7	.	TRBV5-1	TRBD1	TGCGCCAGCAGCGGGACAGGGGTGAACGAGCAGTACTTC	CASSGTGVNEQYF
TRBJ2-1	.	TRBV6-1	TRBD1	TGTGCCAGCAGTGAGACAGGGGATCCCCTCAATGAGCAGTTCTTC	CASSETGDPLNEQFF
TRBJ2-5	few	TRBV28	.	TGTGCCAGCAGTCTTCCGGGGGAGGGGGTAGAGACCCAGTACTTC	CASSLPGEGVETQYF
TRBJ1-5	.	TRBV28	TRBD1	TGTGCCAGCAGTTTTCGGGGACAGGGAAATCAGCCCCAGCATTTT	CASSFRGQGNQPQHF
TRBJ1-2	few	TRBV14	.	TGTGCCAGCAGCCCTCCTTGGGGCCAGGGGTTATATGGCTACACCTTC	CASSPPWGQGLYGYTF
TRBJ2-5	.	TRBV7-9	.	TGTGCCAGCAGCTTCTTCGGTATAGGGGGGGACCAAGAGACCCAGTACTTC	CASSFFGIGGDQETQYF
TRBJ2-5	.	TRBV30	.	TGTGCCTGGCGGTCGGCGGGCGGGGAGACCCAGTACTTC	CAWRSAGGETQYF
TRBJ2-2	.	TRBV7-2	TRBD2	TGTGCCAGCAGCCCCCAGGGACTAGCGAATGGCGGGGAGCTGTTTTTT	CASSPQGLANGGELFF
TRBJ1-2	.	TRBV2	.	TGTGCCAGCAGCGAAGCGCGGGGATCGGGCTATGGCTACACCTTC	CASSEARGSGYGYTF
TRBJ2-3	.	TRBV6-1	.	TGTGCCAGCAGTGAAGGTGTGCTAGGAGGGACGCAGTATTTT	CASSEGVLGGTQYF
TRBJ2-2	.	TRBV10-1	.	TGCGCCAGCAGTGCGTTGGGCCGAAGAGGGGAGCTGTTTTTT	CASSALGRRGELFF
TRBJ1-2	.	TRBV6-5	.	TGTGCCAGCAGTTACAATACTAAGGTTGAAGGCTACGCCTTC	CASSYNTKVEGYAF
TRBJ2-3	.	TRBV4-3	.	TGCGCCAGCAGTGGGGCCTCCACAGATACGCAGTATTTT	CASSGASTDTQYF
TRBJ2-1	.	TRBV11-2	TRBD2	TGTGCCAGCAGCTTGGGACTAGCGGGGGAGCAGTTCTTC	CASSLGLAGEQFF
TRBJ1-5	.	TRBV6-1	.	TGTGCCAGCCTATCAGGGCAGAATCAGCCCCAGCATTTT	CASLSGQNQPQHF
TRBJ1-5	.	TRBV28	TRBD1	TGTGCCAGCAGATTTGACAGGGGAAGCAATCAGCCCCAGCATTTT	CASRFDRGSNQPQHF
TRBJ1-4	few	TRBV18	TRBD1	TGTGCCAGCTCACCAGGACAGGGGAATGAAAAACTGTTTTTT	CASSPGQGNEKLFF
TRBJ2-2	once	TRBV5-1	TRBD2	TGCGCCAGCAGCTCCGGGACTAGCGGGCTTGACGGGGAGCTGTTTTTT	CASSSGTSGLDGELFF
TRBJ2-3	.	TRBV7-8	.	TGTGCCAGCAGCTTAGTTCGGGGGACGCAGTATTTT	CASSLVRGTQYF
TRBJ2-1	.	TRBV5-1	TRBD1	TGCGCCAGCAGCTTGGAGGACAGGGTTATCTACAATGAGCAGTTCTTC	CASSLEDRVIYNEQFF
TRBJ1-1	.	TRBV30	TRBD1	TGTGCCTGGAGAGTCCGGACAGGGGTTAACACTGAAGCTTTCTTT	CAWRVRTGVNTEAFF
TRBJ2-7	.	TRBV2	.	TGTGCCAGCAGTGTAACCCAGGGAACCTACGAGCAGTACTTC	CASSVTQGTYEQYF
TRBJ1-6	.	TRBV27	TRBD1	TGTGCCAGCAGTCGGACAGGGGGCATCTCACCCCTCCACTTT	CASSRTGGISPLHF
TRBJ2-1	.	TRBV13	.	TGTGCCAGCAGCCTAGCCCGGTCGGATGAGCAGTTCTTC	CASSLARSDEQFF
TRBJ2-3	.	TRBV19	TRBD2	TGTGCCAGTAGTGTCCGGACTAGCGGGAGGACAGATACGCAGTATTTT	CASSVRTSGRTDTQYF
TRBJ1-2	once	TRBV28	TRBD1	TGTGCCAGTAATACAGGGGAGCGTGGCTACACCTTC	CASNTGERGYTF
TRBJ2-3	.	TRBV27	TRBD1	TGTGCCAGCAGTGTGGGACAGATTAGCACAGATACGCAGTATTTT	CASSVGQISTDTQYF
TRBJ2-1	.	TRBV11-2	.	TGTGCCAGCAGTAGGAGCTCCTACAATGAGCAGTTCTTC	CASSRSSYNEQFF